This T cell receptor (beta chain) was profiled in a study of blood T cell repertoires in COVID-19 (dated by TCRdb to 2020 to 2022). Describing the broader study: Samples covering the acute and convalescent phases of COVID-19 were provided by collaborators in the United States, Italy and Spain. Where available, HLA class I and class II types were obtained from metadata supplied by the sample provider rather than from assay-based typing. Subjects who had been exposed to COVID-19, were actively infected with it, or had recovered from it provided the deeply sampled blood TCRbeta repertoires that made up the dataset. The prospective study material was composed of cDNA or gDNA derived from T cells, B-cell-depleted T cells, or PBMCs. The samples were drawn from two sources: the first 160 participants of the ongoing ImmuneRACE study, and some 1,300 subjects contributed by 6 global collaborators. A de-identified subject ID, COVID-19 status, age in years and sex were almost always included in the sample metadata. The repertoires were made available in a free public database intended to serve as a resource for research on the immune response to SARS-CoV-2. The investigation overall reported the following: Clinical and demographic metadata were provided uncurated, with the amount varying by source and participant.

The immunoSEQ Assay, a bias-controlled multiplex PCR, was used to amplify TCRbeta CDR3 regions from genomic DNA. The study's own analysis went as follows. Nucleated cell counts per sample were estimated from amplification of reference gene primers within the assay. To quantify the absolute abundance of each unique TCRbeta CDR3 rearrangement, sequence reads were collapsed and filtered. Productive Simpson clonality was computed per sample as the square root of Simpson's diversity index over productive rearrangements. TCRdb mirrors the immuneACCESS table, restricted to in-frame sequences. Some clones are absent from its copies; in checked studies, under half trace to an unresolved V gene, and the reason for the others is unknown. The DNA gave D and trimming, while V, J and clone size come from that table. A total of 300,000 or so clones appear in this sample, about 87% of them only once. Over 6% of the sample belongs to the ten largest clones.

Comments on this clone: It has no known antigen specificity. Nothing much larger sits one base from this clone, and base qualities are not available.

The junction carries 7 bases between V and J, which are trimmed by 2 bases and 5 bases respectively. From the cysteine up to the phenylalanine, the CDR3 has a length of 13 residues. The entry retains the CDR3 DNA only, 39 bases that are in frame from base 1. The germline V gene supplies CDR1 MDHEN and CDR2 SYDVKM. Another Seattle source contributed samples from volunteer blood donors who had recovered from COVID-19. Each collaborating institution followed its own protocols to collect whole blood in K2EDTA tubes. For TCRbeta analysis, collaborator samples were shipped as frozen whole blood, as isolated PBMCs, or as DNA extracted from either sample type.

The sample consisted of peripheral blood. The receptor comes from a woman younger than 45 who had recovered from COVID-19. This sequence uses TRBV28 and TRBJ1-5, with the D gene not clear enough to name. This receptor carries the CDR3 CASSLIAYQPQHF. The nucleotides are TGTGCCAGCAGTTTAATAGCGTATCAGCCCCAGCATTTT.